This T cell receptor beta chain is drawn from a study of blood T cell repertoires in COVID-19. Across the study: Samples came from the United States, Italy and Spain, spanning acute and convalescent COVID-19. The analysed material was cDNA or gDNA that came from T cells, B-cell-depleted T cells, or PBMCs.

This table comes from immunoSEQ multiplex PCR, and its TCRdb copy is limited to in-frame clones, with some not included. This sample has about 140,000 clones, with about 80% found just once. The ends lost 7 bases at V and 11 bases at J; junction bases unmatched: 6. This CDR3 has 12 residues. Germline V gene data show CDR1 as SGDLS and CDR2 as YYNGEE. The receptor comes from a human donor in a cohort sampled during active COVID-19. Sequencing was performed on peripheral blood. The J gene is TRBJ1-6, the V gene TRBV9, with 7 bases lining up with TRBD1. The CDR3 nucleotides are TGTGCCAGCTCCAGGGACAGCCCACCCCTCCACTTT. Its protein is CASSRDSPPLHF.